This TCR beta chain was recorded in a study of molecular identifiers for immune sequencing clone quantification. CDR1 and CDR2 from the germline V gene are SQVTM and ANQGSEA. V lost 7 bases and J lost 5; bases outside the gene matches: 7. This CDR3 has 13 amino acids. This clonotype was seen ten or more times. TCRdb called the PCR reads again in MiXCR, with one record for every CDR3 protein. The sample has 85,000 to 100,000 distinct CDR3 sequences, 20% to 25% seen once. This sequence was found in a human donor in good health. Some libraries in this study had Jurkat cell RNA spiked in. The sample was naive CD8+ T cells from blood, with Jurkat cell RNA spiked in. Subset denoted: FACS-sorted CD8+CD4-CCR7+CD45RA+ naive T cells. The chain couples TRBV29-1 to TRBJ2-3; 9 bases are shared with TRBD1. The CDR3 region is CSATDRGRDTQYF. CDR3 DNA: TGCAGCGCAACCGACAGGGGGAGAGATACGCAGTATTTT.